The 14 T cell receptor beta chains given below trace back to one sample, sequenced in a study of beta chain features in type 1 diabetes. TCRB transcripts that were expressed got sequenced, as all of the isolated RNA had been reverse transcribed. Assay: immunoSEQ multiplex PCR; the TCRdb copy retains only in-frame clones and omits some. Of 350,000 to 450,000 clones in the sample, less than 15% were seen once. The sequencing input was naive CD4+ T cells from blood. Receptors originate from a woman aged 18-30 years in good health.

This chain links TRBV2 with TRBJ2-7; perhaps TRBD1 as D (6 bases). The germline CDR1 and CDR2 sequences are SNHLY and FYNNEI. Deletions cut 3 bases from V and 1 base from J, with 10 bases between. This CDR3 has 14 amino acids. The CDR3 protein is CASSDGRGSYEQYF. The CDR3 coding sequence is TGTGCCAGCAGTGACGGCAGGGGATCCTACGAGCAGTACTTC. Looking up the rest from reference TRBV2 and TRBJ2-7 gives the full variable domain: EPEVTQTPSHQVTQMGQEVILRCVPISNHLYFYWYRQILGQKVEFLVSFYNNEISEKSEIFDDQFSVERPDGSNFTLKIRSTKLEDSAMYFCASSDGRGSYEQYFGPGTRLTVT.

This clone has only a few counts. This chain connects TRBV7-3 to TRBJ2-1; TRBD2 aligns across 7 bases. The CDR3 length is 17 residues. CDR1 is SGHTA and CDR2 is FQGTGA in the germline V gene. V shed 5 bases, J shed 6 bases, and the junction held 16 bases outside the gene matches. In DNA form, the CDR3 reads TGTGCCAGCAGCCCAGAGGTAGCGGGCCGGATTGTCAATGAGCAGTTCTTC. Its translation is CASSPEVAGRIVNEQFF.

The sample holds a few counts of this clone. An end of the junction differs from the germline gene, which may be a read error. V and J are TRBV28 and TRBJ2-5; 13 nucleotides line up with TRBD2. The CDR3 runs to 11 residues. In germline, CDR1 is MDHEN, CDR2 SYDVKM. The CDR3 nucleotides are TGTGCCAGCAGCCAAGGACTAGCGGGAGACTTC. Amino acid sequence: CASSQGLAGDF.

The sample holds a few counts of this clone. The rearrangement links TRBV4-1 to TRBJ2-5; TRBD1 matches 9 bases. J gave up 5 bases and V 3 bases, and 13 bases lay outside the gene matches. The CDR3 is 17 amino acids. Per the germline V gene, CDR1 is MGHRA and CDR2 is YSYEKL. This chain's CDR3 is CASSQGDGTGLGETQYF. The DNA for the CDR3 is TGCGCCAGCAGCCAGGGCGACGGGACAGGGTTGGGGGAGACCCAGTACTTC.

This clone turned up a few times. The gene calls are TRBV4-1 and TRBJ1-5; perhaps TRBD1 as D (6 bases). V dropped 3 bases and J dropped 4 bases, with 16 bases sitting between them. Germline lookup yields CDR1 MGHRA and CDR2 YSYEKL. CDR3 length equals 16 residues. The CDR3 region is CASSQLQGMGNQPQHF. The CDR3 DNA reads TGCGCCAGCAGCCAGCTACAGGGAATGGGTAATCAGCCCCAGCATTTT.

Of note for this clone: Other DNA sequences in this specimen translate into the identical CDR3. The chain employs TRBV30 and TRBJ2-2; unclear D gene. The CDR3 runs to 13 residues. Germline V lookup: CDR1 GTSNPN, CDR2 SVGIG (reference sequence). V lost 3 bases and J lost 4, with 9 bases in between. The CDR3 spells CAWSVESTGELFF. CDR3 DNA sequence: TGTGCCTGGAGCGTGGAGAGCACCGGGGAGCTGTTTTTT.

Only a few counts were recorded for this clone. The genes are TRBV30 and TRBJ1-5, with no clear D. In germline, CDR1 is GTSNPN, CDR2 SVGIG (reference sequence). CDR3 length: 14 amino acids. V lost 0 bases and J lost 9, with 15 bases in between. The CDR3, as DNA: TGTGCCTGGAGTGTACAAGAGGGCGGGCGGCCCCAGCATTTT. Amino acids: CAWSVQEGGRPQHF.

The chain combines TRBV19 with TRBJ2-3, with D possibly matching TRBD2 (5 bases). Trimming left V 6 bases short and J 2 bases short, with 12 bases between. CDR1 is LNHDA and CDR2 is SQIVND in the germline V gene (reference sequence). This CDR3 is 14 amino acids long. In DNA form, the CDR3 reads TGTGCCAGTAGGTTGGGGAGACTCACAGATACGCAGTATTTT. Its translation is CASRLGRLTDTQYF.

This clone has more than one count but fewer than ten. This chain joins TRBV19 and TRBJ2-5; 9 positions agree with TRBD2. The germline CDR1 and CDR2 sequences are LNHDA and SQIVND (reference sequence). The CDR3 totals 16 residues. V gave up 5 bases and J gave up 1 base; unmatched junction bases: 8. The CDR3 nucleotides read TGTGCCAGTAGTTATCGAGCGGGGGGACTCCAAGAGACCCAGTACTTC. Its protein product is CASSYRAGGLQETQYF.

This clone was counted a few times. The genes are TRBV5-6 and TRBJ2-6; 9 bases fit TRBD2. Germline V gene sequence: CDR1 SGHDT, CDR2 YYEEEE. The V segment lost 0 bases and the J segment 1 base; nucleotides outside the gene matches: 5. CDR3 length: 18 residues. CDR3 in amino acids: CASSLVVAGVSGANVLTF. The CDR3 region has the DNA TGTGCCAGCAGCTTGGTGGTAGCGGGAGTATCTGGGGCCAACGTCCTGACTTTC. Supplemented by reference TRBV5-6 and TRBJ2-6, the full variable domain reads DAGVTQSPTHLIKTRGQQVTLRCSPKSGHDTVSWYQQALGQGPQFIFQYYEEEERQRGNFPDRFSGHQFPNYSSELNVNALLLGDSALYLCASSLVVAGVSGANVLTFGAGSRLTVL.

The V call is TRBV7-2, the J call TRBJ2-1; TRBD2 agrees at 11 bases. J lost 0 bases, V lost 6 bases, and 1 base had no gene match. The CDR3 has 15 amino acids. Germline V gene lookup returns CDR1 SGHTA and CDR2 FQGNSA. The CDR3 protein is CASRTSGSSYNEQFF. The CDR3 DNA reads TGTGCCAGCAGAACTAGCGGGAGCTCCTACAATGAGCAGTTCTTC. The whole variable domain, remainder taken from reference TRBV7-2 and TRBJ2-1, is GAGVSQSPSNKVTEKGKDVELRCDPISGHTALYWYRQSLGQGLEFLIYFQGNSAPDKSGLPSDRFSAERTGGSVSTLTIQRTQQEDSAVYLCASRTSGSSYNEQFFGPGTRLTVL.

The V call is TRBV2, the J call TRBJ2-2; TRBD1 agrees at 10 bases. V lost 6 bases and J lost 5; bases outside the gene matches: 3. The germline CDR1 and CDR2 sequences are SNHLY and FYNNEI. The CDR3 runs 14 residues. CDR3 sequence: CASRGQGYTGELFF. DNA for the CDR3: TGTGCCAGCAGGGGACAGGGGTATACCGGGGAGCTGTTTTTT.

This clone has a handful of counts. The V call is TRBV28, the J call TRBJ2-7; the D gene is possibly TRBD2 (6 bases). The CDR3 consists of 12 residues. V dropped 8 bases and J dropped 2 bases, with 10 bases sitting between them. Germline loops: CDR1 MDHEN, CDR2 SYDVKM. The CDR3 bases are TGTGCCAGCTGGCGGGAAACCTACGAGCAGTACTTC. It is translated as CASWRETYEQYF.

This clone was seen more than once but under ten times. The chain combines TRBV30 with TRBJ1-2; TRBD1 is a possible D gene (6 bases). Germline V CDR1 and CDR2: GTSNPN, SVGIG (reference sequence). The CDR3 is 15 amino acids. Trimming took 2 bases from V and 6 from J, leaving 19 bases between them. In DNA form, the CDR3 reads TGTGCCTGGAGTATCCGGGGGGGGGCAGGGGATGGCTACACCTTC. It is translated as CAWSIRGGAGDGYTF.